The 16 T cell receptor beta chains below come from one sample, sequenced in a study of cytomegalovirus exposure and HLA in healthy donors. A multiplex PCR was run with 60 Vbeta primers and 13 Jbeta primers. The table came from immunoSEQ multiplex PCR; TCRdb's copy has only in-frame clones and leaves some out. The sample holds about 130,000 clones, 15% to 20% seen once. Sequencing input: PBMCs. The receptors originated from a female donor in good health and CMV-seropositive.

This CDR3 reads CASSHGPRGSYNEQFF. CDR3 bases: TGCGCCAGCAGCCATGGCCCGCGGGGGTCATACAATGAGCAGTTCTTC. The chain combines TRBV4-1 with TRBJ2-1; 7 bases line up with TRBD2. Germline loops: CDR1 MGHRA, CDR2 YSYEKL. The ends lost 3 bases at V and 4 bases at J; junction bases unmatched: 9. This CDR3 region has 16 residues.

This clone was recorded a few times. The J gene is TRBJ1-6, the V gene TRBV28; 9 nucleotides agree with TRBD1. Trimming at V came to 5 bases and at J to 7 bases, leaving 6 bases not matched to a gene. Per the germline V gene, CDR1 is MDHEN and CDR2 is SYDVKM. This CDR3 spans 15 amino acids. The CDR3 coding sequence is TGTGCCAGCAGTGCCCACAGGGGGCAAAATTCACCCCTCCACTTT. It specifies CASSAHRGQNSPLHF.

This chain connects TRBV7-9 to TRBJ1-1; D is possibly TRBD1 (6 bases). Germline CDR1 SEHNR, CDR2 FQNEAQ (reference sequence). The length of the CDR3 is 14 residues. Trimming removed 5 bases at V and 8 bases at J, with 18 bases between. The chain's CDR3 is CASSLIQGFGEAFF. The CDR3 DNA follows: TGTGCCAGCAGCCTTATTCAGGGGTTTGGGGAAGCTTTCTTT.

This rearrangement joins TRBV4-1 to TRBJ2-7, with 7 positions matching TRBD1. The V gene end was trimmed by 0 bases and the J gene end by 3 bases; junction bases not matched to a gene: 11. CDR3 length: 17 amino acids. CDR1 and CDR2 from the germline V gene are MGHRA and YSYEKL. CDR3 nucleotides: TGCGCCAGCAGCCAAGAGTTCGCCCGACAGGGTGGCTACGAGCAGTACTTC. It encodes CASSQEFARQGGYEQYF.

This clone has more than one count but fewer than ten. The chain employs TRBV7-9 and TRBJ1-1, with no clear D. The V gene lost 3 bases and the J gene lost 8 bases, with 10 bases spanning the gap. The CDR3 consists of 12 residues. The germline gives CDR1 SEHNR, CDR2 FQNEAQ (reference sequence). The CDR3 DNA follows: TGTGCCAGCAGCTTCCTAGGAGGGGAAGCTTTCTTT. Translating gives CASSFLGGEAFF.

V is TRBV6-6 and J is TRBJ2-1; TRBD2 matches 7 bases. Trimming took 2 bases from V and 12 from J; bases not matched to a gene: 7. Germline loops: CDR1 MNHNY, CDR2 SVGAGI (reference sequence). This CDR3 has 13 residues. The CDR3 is CASSYAGAARQFF. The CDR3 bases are TGTGCCAGCAGTTACGCGGGAGCCGCTCGGCAGTTCTTC.

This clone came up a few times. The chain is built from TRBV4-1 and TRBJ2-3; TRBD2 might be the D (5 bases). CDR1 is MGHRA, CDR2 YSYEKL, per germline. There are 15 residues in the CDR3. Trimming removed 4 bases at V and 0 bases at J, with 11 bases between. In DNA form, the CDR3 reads TGCGCCAGCAGCCCCGGCAGGACTAGCACAGATACGCAGTATTTT. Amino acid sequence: CASSPGRTSTDTQYF.

CDR3 residues: CASSPRRTGTYEQYF. The CDR3 nucleotides are TGTGCCAGCAGCCCGCGTAGGACAGGGACCTACGAGCAGTACTTC. V and J are TRBV9 and TRBJ2-7; 8 bases are a match to TRBD1. This CDR3 has 15 amino acids. Trimming at V came to 4 bases and at J to 2 bases, leaving 8 bases not matched to a gene. In germline, CDR1 is SGDLS, CDR2 YYNGEE.

The DNA of the CDR3 is TGTGCCAGCGGGATGACAGGGGTCGGGGAAGAGACCCAGTACTTC. Translating it yields CASGMTGVGEETQYF. The genes are TRBV2 and TRBJ2-5; 8 bases agree with TRBD1. Germline V gene sequence: CDR1 SNHLY, CDR2 FYNNEI. Trimming cost V 8 bases and J 3 bases; bases outside gene matches: 11. This CDR3 spans 15 amino acids.

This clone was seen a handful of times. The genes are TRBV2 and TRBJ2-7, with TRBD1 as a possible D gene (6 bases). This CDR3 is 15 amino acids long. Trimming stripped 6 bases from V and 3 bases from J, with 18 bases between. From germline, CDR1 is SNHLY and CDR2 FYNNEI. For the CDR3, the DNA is TGTGCCAGCAGCCCGGGACACCCAATTTACTACGAGCAGTACTTC. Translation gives CASSPGHPIYYEQYF.

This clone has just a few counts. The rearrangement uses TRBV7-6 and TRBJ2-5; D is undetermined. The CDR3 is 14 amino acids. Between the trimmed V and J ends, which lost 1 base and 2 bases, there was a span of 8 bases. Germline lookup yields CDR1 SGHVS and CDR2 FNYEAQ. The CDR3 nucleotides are TGTGCCAGCAGCTTAGGCGTTCTACAAGAGACCCAGTACTTC. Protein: CASSLGVLQETQYF.

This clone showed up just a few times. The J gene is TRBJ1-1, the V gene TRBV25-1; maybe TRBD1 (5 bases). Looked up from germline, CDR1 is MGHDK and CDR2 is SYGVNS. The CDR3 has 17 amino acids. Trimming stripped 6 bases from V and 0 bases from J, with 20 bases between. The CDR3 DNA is TGTGCCAGCAGGTCCCCCCTACAGGACCCTCTGAACACTGAAGCTTTCTTT. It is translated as CASRSPLQDPLNTEAFF.

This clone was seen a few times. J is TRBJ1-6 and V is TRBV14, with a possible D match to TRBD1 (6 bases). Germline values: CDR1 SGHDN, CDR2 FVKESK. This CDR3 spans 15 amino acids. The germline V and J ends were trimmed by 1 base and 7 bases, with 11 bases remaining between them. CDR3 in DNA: TGTGCCAGCAGCCAAGCGCCAGGGGACAATTCACCCCTCCACTTT. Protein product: CASSQAPGDNSPLHF. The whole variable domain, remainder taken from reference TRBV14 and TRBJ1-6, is EAGVTQFPSHSVIEKGQTVTLRCDPISGHDNLYWYRRVMGKEIKFLLHFVKESKQDESGMPNNRFLAERTGGTYSTLKVQPAELEDSGVYFCASSQAPGDNSPLHFGNGTRLTVT.

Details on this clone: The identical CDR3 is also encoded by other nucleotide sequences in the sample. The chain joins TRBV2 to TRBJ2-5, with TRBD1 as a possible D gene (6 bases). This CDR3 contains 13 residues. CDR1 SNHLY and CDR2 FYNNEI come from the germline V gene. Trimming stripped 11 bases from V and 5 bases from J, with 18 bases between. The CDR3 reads CAYTGRSRETQYF. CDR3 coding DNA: TGTGCCTACACAGGGAGATCGCGGGAGACCCAGTACTTC.

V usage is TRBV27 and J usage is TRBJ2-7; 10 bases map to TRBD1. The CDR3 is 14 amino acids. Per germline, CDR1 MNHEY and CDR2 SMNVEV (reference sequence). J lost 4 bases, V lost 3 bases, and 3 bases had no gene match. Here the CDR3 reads CASSLDRGRYEQYF. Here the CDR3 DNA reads TGTGCCAGCAGTTTGGACAGGGGGAGATACGAGCAGTACTTC.

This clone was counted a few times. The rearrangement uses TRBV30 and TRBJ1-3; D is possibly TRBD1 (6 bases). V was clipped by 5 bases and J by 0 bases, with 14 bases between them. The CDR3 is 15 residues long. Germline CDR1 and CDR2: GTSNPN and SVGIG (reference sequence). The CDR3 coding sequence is TGTGCCTGGGGGGGCAGGGTCAACTCTGGAAACACCATATATTTT. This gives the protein CAWGGRVNSGNTIYF.